Described below is a single T cell receptor (beta chain) sequence and its context. Measured with immunoSEQ multiplex PCR; TCRdb has only the in-frame clones, and not every one. In the table there are a few hundred thousand clones, around 92% of which are singletons. The V gene lost 5 bases and the J gene lost 4 bases, with 12 bases spanning the gap. The CDR3 sequence is 14 residues long. The V gene's germline CDR1 is MDHEN and CDR2 SYDVKM. The sample belongs to a study of blood T cell repertoires in COVID-19. The Seattle patients joined while their infection was active and were tracked longitudinally afterward.

This TCR came from a woman in her 30s with COVID-19, enrolled during active disease. The sequencing sample was made of peripheral blood. V gene TRBV28 combines with J gene TRBJ1-3; D might be TRBD1 (5 bases). The CDR3 sequence is CASSKRQPGNTIYF. In DNA form, the CDR3 reads TGTGCCAGCAGTAAGAGACAGCCGGGAAACACCATATATTTT.